A single T cell receptor beta chain is shown here with its context. Using immunoSEQ multiplex PCR, the repertoire was profiled, and TCRdb retains in-frame clones only, with some absent. The sample records some 250,000 clones, roughly nine tenths being singletons. This sample was included in a study of blood T cell repertoires in COVID-19. The CDR3 length is 15 residues. The J segment lost 6 bases and the V segment lost 4 bases, leaving 9 bases of the junction unmatched. Germline CDR1 SNHLY, CDR2 FYNNEI. The sequenced sample consisted of PBMCs or T cells enriched from blood (not recorded which). This TCR was sampled from a human donor in a cohort exposed to, infected with or recovered from COVID-19 (not recorded which). The donor label of this sample is uncertain. The rearrangement uses TRBV2 and TRBJ1-5, with TRBD1 matching over 7 bases. The CDR3 region is CASSGDTGEVQPQHF. CDR3 nucleotides: TGTGCCAGCAGTGGAGATACAGGGGAAGTTCAGCCCCAGCATTTT.